This T cell receptor (beta chain) was identified during a study of shared clonotypes between healthy human individuals. Naive CD8 cells lacked CD45RO, underwent positive selection for CCR7 and left out terminally differentiated effector memory CD45RA+ cells. Recent acute infections and vaccinations were absent in the healthy HIV-negative adult donors. Trimming removed 5 bases from V and 6 bases from J; junction bases left unmatched: 2. Per the germline V gene, CDR1 is MGHDK and CDR2 is SYGVNS. The CDR3 is made up of 12 amino acids. Study-level findings and limits: The sole specimen, blood, was sampled, and tissue repertoires likely differ. Relative to memory subsets, naive subsets generally showed larger estimated richness.

Worth noting for this clone: What it binds is unknown.

The assay used deep level. Profiling relied on immunoSEQ multiplex PCR, and the TCRdb table lists in-frame clones only, not all of them. The repertoire holds roughly 2,000,000 clones, with over 85% as singletons. The sequenced sample was naive CD8+ T cells sorted from blood. The source is a man aged 18 to 35 in good health. The rearrangement links TRBV25-1 to TRBJ1-1; 8 bases line up with TRBD1. CDR3 amino acids: CASSLQGAEAFF. The CDR3, as DNA: TGTGCCAGCAGTTTACAGGGGGCTGAAGCTTTCTTT.